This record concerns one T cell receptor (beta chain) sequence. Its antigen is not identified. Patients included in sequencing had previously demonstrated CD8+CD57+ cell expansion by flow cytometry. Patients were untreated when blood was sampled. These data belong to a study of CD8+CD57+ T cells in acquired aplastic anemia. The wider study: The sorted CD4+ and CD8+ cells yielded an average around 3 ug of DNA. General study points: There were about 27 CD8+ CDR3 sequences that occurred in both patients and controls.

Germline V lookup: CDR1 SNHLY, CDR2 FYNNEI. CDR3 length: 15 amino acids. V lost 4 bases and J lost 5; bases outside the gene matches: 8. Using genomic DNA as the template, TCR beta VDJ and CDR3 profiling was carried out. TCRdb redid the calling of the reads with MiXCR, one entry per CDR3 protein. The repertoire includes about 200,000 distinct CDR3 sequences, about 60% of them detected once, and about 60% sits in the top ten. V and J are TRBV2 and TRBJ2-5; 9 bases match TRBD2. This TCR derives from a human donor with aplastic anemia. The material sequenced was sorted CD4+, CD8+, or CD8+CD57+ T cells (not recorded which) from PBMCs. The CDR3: CASSARRGGSETQYF. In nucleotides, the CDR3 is TGTGCCAGCAGTGCTCGGCGGGGGGGCTCGGAGACCCAGTACTTC.